These T cell receptor beta chains were read from a single sample in a study of blood T cell repertoires in COVID-19. Produced via immunoSEQ multiplex PCR; TCRdb's table is partial and in-frame only. The sample consists of 23,000 or so clones, about nine tenths of them appearing once. Sequenced input: peripheral blood. The receptors shown here come from a man between 45 and 60 years old with active COVID-19. The CDR3 runs from the conserved cysteine through the conserved F or W. The D gene is left open where the match is weak. Size tells how often a clone was seen (once, few, many) or the class of an expanded clone, and some rows leave it out.

d_call | clone_size | j_call | v_call | cdr3_nt | cdr3_aa
- | - | TRBJ2-3 | TRBV19 | TGTGCCAGTAGTATCGGGATTAGCGGTACTAGCACAGATACGCAGTATTTT | CASSIGISGTSTDTQYF
TRBD2 | - | TRBJ2-4 | TRBV7-6 | TGTGCCAGCAGCTTAGTTTCGCGGGAGGGCCGAGTGGGCAAAAACATTCAGTACTTC | CASSLVSREGRVGKNIQYF
TRBD1 | once | TRBJ1-3 | TRBV28 | TGTGCCAGCAGTCTCTGGACAGGGTCGTATTTT | CASSLWTGSYF
- | - | TRBJ1-1 | TRBV29-1 | TGCAGCGTCGCCCGGACAGATGCTGAAGCTTTCTTT | CSVARTDAEAFF
- | - | TRBJ1-2 | TRBV6-5 | TGTGCCAGCAGTTACTCGAGGCAGTATGGCTACACCTTC | CASSYSRQYGYTF
TRBD1 | - | TRBJ1-6 | TRBV6-5 | TGTGCCAGCAGTCTGACAGGGGATGATTCACCCCTCCACTTT | CASSLTGDDSPLHF
TRBD1 | - | TRBJ1-1 | TRBV11-2 | TGTGCCAGCAGCTTAGATGGAGACAGGGGTCGCCAGGCTTTCTTT | CASSLDGDRGRQAFF
TRBD1 | once | TRBJ2-5 | TRBV5-1 | TGCGCCAGCAGCTCGGGACAGGGCGAGGAGACCCAGTACTTC | CASSSGQGEETQYF
- | - | TRBJ2-7 | TRBV3-1/TRBV3-2 | TGTGCCAGCAGCGGACAGTGGCGGACCTACGAGCAGTACTTC | CASSGQWRTYEQYF
- | - | TRBJ1-4 | TRBV6-6 | TGTGCCAGCAGTATGGGGACTGTTTCGGGGGAACTGTTTTTT | CASSMGTVSGELFF
TRBD1 | - | TRBJ2-5 | TRBV19 | TGTGCCAGTAGATACAGGGGTTCCCAAGAGACCCAGTACTTC | CASRYRGSQETQYF
TRBD1 | - | TRBJ2-5 | TRBV30 | TGTGCTTCGAGGGGGCAGGAAGGGCCCCAAGAGACCCAGTACTTC | CASRGQEGPQETQYF
- | - | TRBJ2-2 | TRBV7-8 | TGTGCCAGCAGCTTGCCGACAGGTTCGAACACCGGGGAGCTGTTTTTT | CASSLPTGSNTGELFF
- | - | TRBJ1-1 | TRBV6-5 | TGTGCCAGCACCGGGGAGGGGATGAACACTGAAGCTTTCTTT | CASTGEGMNTEAFF
- | - | TRBJ2-5 | TRBV5-1 | TGCGCCAGCAGCTCTCCCGGACGGGGAGAGACCCAGTACTTC | CASSSPGRGETQYF
- | - | TRBJ2-3 | TRBV27 | TGTGCCAGCAGTTTAAGGACTCTCCGAGATACGCAGTATTTT | CASSLRTLRDTQYF
- | - | TRBJ2-5 | TRBV5-1 | TGCGCCAGCAGACGGAGAGCGGGCCACCAAGAGACCCAGTACTTC | CASRRRAGHQETQYF
- | - | TRBJ1-1 | TRBV6-4 | TGTGCCAGCGCAGCCCGAGCAGGGGATCTAGCTGAAGCTTTCTTT | CASAARAGDLAEAFF
- | - | TRBJ1-1 | TRBV6-2/TRBV6-3 | TGTGCCAGCAGCCCCTGGACAGAGAACACTGAAGCTTTCTTT | CASSPWTENTEAFF
TRBD1 | - | TRBJ1-6 | TRBV30 | TGTGCCTGGAGTTTCCGACCCAGGACAGGGTTAGGCTCACCCCTCCACTTT | CAWSFRPRTGLGSPLHF
- | - | TRBJ1-1 | TRBV29-1 | TGCAGCGTTGAGGGAGGGAATACTGAAGCTTTCTTT | CSVEGGNTEAFF
TRBD2 | - | TRBJ2-2 | TRBV5-6 | TGTGCCAGCAGCTTCATAGCGGGGGGCTACACCGGGGAGCTGTTTTTT | CASSFIAGGYTGELFF